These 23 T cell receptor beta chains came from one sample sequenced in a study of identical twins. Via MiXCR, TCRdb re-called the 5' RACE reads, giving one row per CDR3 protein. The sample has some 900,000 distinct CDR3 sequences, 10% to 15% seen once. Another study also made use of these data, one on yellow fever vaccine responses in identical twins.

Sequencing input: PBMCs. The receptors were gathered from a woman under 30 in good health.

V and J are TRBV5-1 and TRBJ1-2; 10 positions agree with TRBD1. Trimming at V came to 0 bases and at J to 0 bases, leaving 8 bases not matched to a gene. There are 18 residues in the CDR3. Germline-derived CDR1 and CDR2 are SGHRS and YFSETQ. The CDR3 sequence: CASSLVGTGDPTNYGYTF. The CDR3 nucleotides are TGCGCCAGCAGCTTGGTGGGGACAGGGGACCCTACTAACTATGGCTACACCTTC.

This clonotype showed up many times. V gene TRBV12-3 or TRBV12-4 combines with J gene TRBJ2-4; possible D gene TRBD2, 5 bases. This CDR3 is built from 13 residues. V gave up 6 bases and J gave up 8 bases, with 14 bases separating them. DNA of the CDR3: TGTGCCAGCAGCATCCGGGGTGTTGACATTCAGTACTTC. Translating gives CASSIRGVDIQYF.

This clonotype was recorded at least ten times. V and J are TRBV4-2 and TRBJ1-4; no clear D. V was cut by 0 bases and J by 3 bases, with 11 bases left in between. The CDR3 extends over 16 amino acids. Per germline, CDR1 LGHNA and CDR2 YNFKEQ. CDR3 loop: CASSQDERSPNEKLFF. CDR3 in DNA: TGTGCCAGCAGCCAAGACGAAAGGTCCCCTAATGAAAAACTGTTTTTT.

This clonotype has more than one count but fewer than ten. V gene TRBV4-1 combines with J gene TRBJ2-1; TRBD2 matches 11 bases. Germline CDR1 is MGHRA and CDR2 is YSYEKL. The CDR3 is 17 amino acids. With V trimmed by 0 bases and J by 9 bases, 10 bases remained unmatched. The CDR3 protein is CASSQDLSGRAHREQFF. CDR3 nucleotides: TGCGCCAGCAGCCAAGACCTTAGCGGGAGGGCCCATCGTGAGCAGTTCTTC.

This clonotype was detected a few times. The CDR3 loop is CASSSRGYNEQFF. In nucleotides, the CDR3 is TGTGCCAGCAGCTCCAGGGGGTACAATGAGCAGTTCTTC. The rearrangement links TRBV11-3 to TRBJ2-1; TRBD1 matches 7 bases. Per the germline V gene, CDR1 is SGHNT and CDR2 is YENEEA. The CDR3 length is 13 residues. With V trimmed by 4 bases and J by 4 bases, 1 base remained unmatched.

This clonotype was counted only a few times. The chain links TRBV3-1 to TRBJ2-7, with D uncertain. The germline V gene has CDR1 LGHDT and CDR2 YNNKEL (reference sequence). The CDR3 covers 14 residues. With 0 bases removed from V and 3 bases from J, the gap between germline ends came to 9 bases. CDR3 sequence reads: CASSQDLESYEQYF. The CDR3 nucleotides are TGTGCCAGCAGCCAAGATCTGGAGAGCTACGAGCAGTACTTC.

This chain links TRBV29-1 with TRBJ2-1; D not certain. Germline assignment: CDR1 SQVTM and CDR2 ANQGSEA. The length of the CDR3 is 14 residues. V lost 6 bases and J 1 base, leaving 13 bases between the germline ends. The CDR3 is CSVKDRKSYNEQFF. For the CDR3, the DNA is TGCAGCGTGAAGGACCGAAAGTCCTACAATGAGCAGTTCTTC.

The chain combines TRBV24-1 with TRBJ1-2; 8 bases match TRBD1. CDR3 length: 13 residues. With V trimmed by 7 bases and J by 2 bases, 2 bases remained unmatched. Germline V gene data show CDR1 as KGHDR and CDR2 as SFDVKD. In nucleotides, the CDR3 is TGTGCCACCAGGGACAGGGAGAACTATGGCTACACCTTC. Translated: CATRDRENYGYTF.

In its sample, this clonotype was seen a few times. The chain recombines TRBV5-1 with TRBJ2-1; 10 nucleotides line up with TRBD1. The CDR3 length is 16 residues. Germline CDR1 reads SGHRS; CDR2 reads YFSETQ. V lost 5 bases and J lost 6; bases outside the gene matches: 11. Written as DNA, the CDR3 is TGCGCCAGCAGACCCTTGGACAGGGGGGTCAGCAATGAGCAGTTCTTC. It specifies CASRPLDRGVSNEQFF.

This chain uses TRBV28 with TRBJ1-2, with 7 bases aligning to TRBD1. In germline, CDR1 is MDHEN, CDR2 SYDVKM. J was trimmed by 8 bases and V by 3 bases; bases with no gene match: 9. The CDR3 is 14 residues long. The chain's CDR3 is CASSFRQGFGGYTF. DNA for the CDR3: TGTGCCAGCAGTTTTCGACAGGGATTTGGAGGCTACACCTTC.

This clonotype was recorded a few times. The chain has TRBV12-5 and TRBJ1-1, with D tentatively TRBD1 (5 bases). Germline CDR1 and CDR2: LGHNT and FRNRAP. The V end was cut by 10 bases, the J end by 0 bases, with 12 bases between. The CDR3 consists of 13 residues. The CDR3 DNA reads TGTGCTACTTCGACAGCACTGAACACTGAAGCTTTCTTT. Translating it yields CATSTALNTEAFF. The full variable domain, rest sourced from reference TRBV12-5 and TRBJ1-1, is DARVTQTPRHKVTEMGQEVTMRCQPILGHNTVFWYRQTMMQGLELLAYFRNRAPLDDSGMPKDRFSAEMPDATLATLKIQPSEPRDSAVYFCATSTALNTEAFFGQGTRLTVV.

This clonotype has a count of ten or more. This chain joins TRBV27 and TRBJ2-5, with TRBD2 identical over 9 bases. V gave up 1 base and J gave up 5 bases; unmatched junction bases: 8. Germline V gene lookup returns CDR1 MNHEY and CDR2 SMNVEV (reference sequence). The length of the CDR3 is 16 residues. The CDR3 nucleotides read TGTGCCAGCAGTTTATGGTCTAGCGGGGTTCGGGAGACCCAGTACTTC. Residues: CASSLWSSGVRETQYF.

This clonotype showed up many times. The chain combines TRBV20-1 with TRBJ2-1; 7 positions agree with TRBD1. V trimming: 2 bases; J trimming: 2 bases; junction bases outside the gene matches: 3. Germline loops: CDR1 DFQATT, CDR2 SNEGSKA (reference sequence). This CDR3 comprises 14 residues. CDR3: CSARQGVTYNEQFF. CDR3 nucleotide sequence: TGCAGTGCTAGACAGGGGGTCACCTACAATGAGCAGTTCTTC.

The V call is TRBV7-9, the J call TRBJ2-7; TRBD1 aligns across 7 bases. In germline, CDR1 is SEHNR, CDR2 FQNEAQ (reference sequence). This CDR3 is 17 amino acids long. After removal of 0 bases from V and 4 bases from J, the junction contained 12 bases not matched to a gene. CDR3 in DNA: TGTGCCAGCAGCTTAGCGTATTCTGGGACAGCGAATTACGAGCAGTACTTC. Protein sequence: CASSLAYSGTANYEQYF.

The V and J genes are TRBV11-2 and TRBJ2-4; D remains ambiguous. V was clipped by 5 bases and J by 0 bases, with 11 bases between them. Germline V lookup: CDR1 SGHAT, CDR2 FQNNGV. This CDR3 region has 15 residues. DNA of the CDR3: TGTGCCAGCAGCGCCAGGACGGTAGCCAAAAACATTCAGTACTTC. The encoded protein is CASSARTVAKNIQYF.

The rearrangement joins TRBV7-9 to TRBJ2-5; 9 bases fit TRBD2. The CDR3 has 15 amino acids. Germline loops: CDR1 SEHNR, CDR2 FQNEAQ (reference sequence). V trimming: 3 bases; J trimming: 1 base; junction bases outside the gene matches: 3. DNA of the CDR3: TGTGCCAGCAGCTTGAGCGGGGGGCCCCAAGAGACCCAGTACTTC. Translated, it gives CASSLSGGPQETQYF.

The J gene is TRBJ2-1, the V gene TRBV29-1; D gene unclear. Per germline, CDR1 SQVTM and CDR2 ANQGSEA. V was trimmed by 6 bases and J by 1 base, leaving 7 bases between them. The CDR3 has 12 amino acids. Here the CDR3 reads CSVQLSYNEQFF. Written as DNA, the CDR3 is TGCAGCGTACAGTTATCCTACAATGAGCAGTTCTTC.

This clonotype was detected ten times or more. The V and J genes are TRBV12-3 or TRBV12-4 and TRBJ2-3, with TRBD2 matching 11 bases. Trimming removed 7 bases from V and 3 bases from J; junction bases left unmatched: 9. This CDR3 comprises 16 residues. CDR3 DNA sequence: TGTGCCAGCACCCTCGGGCTAGCGGGGGGTACAGATACGCAGTATTTT. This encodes CASTLGLAGGTDTQYF.

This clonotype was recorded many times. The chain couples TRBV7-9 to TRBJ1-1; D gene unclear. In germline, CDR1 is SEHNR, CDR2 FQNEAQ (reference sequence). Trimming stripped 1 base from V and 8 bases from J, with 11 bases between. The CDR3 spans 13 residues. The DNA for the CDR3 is TGTGCCAGCAGCTTAGAGGCAGGTTCAGAAGCTTTCTTT. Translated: CASSLEAGSEAFF.

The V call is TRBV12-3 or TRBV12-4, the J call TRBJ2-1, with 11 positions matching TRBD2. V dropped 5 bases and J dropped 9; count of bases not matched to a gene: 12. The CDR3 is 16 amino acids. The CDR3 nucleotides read TGTGCCAGCAGTCCCGGGACTAGCGGTCCCTGGGGTGAGCAGTTCTTC. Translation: CASSPGTSGPWGEQFF.

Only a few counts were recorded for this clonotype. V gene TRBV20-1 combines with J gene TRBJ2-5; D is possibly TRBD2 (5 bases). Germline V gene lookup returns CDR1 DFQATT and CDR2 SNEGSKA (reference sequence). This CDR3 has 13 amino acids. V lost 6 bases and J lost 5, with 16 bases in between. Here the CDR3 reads CSARPWGEETQYF. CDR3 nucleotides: TGCAGTGCGAGGCCATGGGGAGAGGAGACCCAGTACTTC.

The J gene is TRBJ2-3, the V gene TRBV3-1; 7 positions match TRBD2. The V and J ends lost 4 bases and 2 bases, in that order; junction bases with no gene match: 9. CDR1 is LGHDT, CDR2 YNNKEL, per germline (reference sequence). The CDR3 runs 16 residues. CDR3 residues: CASSPLADLDTDTQYF. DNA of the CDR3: TGTGCCAGCAGCCCTCTAGCGGACCTTGACACAGATACGCAGTATTTT.

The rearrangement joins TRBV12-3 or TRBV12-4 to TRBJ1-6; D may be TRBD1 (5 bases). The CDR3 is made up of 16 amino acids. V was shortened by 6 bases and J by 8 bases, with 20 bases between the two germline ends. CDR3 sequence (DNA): TGTGCCAGCAGGCGGACGGTTGGGGGTCCCGATTCACCCCTCCACTTT. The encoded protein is CASRRTVGGPDSPLHF.